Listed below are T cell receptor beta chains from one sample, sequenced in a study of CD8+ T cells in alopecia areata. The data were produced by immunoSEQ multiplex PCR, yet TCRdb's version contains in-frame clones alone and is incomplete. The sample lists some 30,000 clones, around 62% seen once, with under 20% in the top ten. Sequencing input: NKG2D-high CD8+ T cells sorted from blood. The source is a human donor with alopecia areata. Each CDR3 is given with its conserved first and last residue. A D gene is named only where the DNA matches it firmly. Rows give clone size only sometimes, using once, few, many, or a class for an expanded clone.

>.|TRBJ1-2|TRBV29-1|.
TGCAGCGTCCTTAATACAGGGTTGGATGGCTACACCTTC
CSVLNTGLDGYTF
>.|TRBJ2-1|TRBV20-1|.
TGCAGTGCTAGAGATGTAGCGGAGCAGTTCTTC
CSARDVAEQFF
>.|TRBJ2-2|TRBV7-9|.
TGTGCCAGCAGCACGGCGAACACCGGGGAGCTGTTTTTT
CASSTANTGELFF
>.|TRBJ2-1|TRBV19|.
TGTGCCAGTAGGGATACAGGCAACAATGAGCAGTTCTTC
CASRDTGNNEQFF
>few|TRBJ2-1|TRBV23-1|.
TGCGCCAGCACGATGAGGGGGGGTACGCAGTTCTTC
CASTMRGGTQFF
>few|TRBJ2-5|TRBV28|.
TGTGCCAGCAGTTTGGGCGGTCAAGAGACCCAGTACTTC
CASSLGGQETQYF
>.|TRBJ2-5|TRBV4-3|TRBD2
TGCGCCAGCAGCCAAGAAATAGAGGTGGAGCGGGGGGGTAAACGGGAGACCCAGTACTTC
CASSQEIEVERGGKRETQYF
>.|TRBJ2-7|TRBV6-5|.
TGTGCCAGCAGTTACGACCAAACCTACGAGCAGTACTTC
CASSYDQTYEQYF
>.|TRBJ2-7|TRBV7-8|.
TGTGCCAGCAGCTTAGCGGTGGATTTGATCTACGAGCAGTACTTC
CASSLAVDLIYEQYF
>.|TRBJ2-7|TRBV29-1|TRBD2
TGCAGCGTTGAGCCCGCGGGACTAGCGGGAAACTACGAGCAGTACTTC
CSVEPAGLAGNYEQYF
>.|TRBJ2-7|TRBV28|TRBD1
TGTGCCAGCAGGCAGGGGGTTGTTTACTACGAGCAGTACTTC
CASRQGVVYYEQYF
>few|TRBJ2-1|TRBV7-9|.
TGTGCCAGCAGCTTAGATCTAGCGCTATACAATGAGCAGTTCTTC
CASSLDLALYNEQFF
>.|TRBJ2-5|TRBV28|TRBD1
TGTGCCAGCAGTTCACGTGACAGGGGTTTCGCAGAGACCCAGTACTTC
CASSSRDRGFAETQYF
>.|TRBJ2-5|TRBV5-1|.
TGCGCCAGCAGCAACCCCATTACAGGGAGTCAAGAGACCCAGTACTTC
CASSNPITGSQETQYF
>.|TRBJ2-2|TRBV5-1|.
TGCGCCAGCAGCTTGGTGTCGGCGAACACCGGGGAGCTGTTTTTT
CASSLVSANTGELFF
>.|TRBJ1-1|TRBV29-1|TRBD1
TGCAGCATAGGACAGGGGGTAAGCACTGAAGCTTTCTTT
CSIGQGVSTEAFF
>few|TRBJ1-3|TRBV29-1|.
TGCAGCCCTGGAGGGGGACTCGGAAACACCATATATTTT
CSPGGGLGNTIYF
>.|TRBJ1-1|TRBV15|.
TGTGCCACCAGCAGTCGGGTCCAAATGAACACTGAAGCTTTCTTT
CATSSRVQMNTEAFF
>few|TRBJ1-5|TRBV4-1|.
TGCGCCAGCAGCCAAGCCACAGGGTCCAATCAGCCCCAGCATTTT
CASSQATGSNQPQHF
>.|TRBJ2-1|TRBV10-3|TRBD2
TGTGCCATCAGTGAGGGGACTAGCGGCTACAATGAGCAGTTCTTC
CAISEGTSGYNEQFF
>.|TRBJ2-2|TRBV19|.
TGTGCCAGTATTCCCCCTGGGCTTGTAGGCACCGGGGAGCTGTTTTTT
CASIPPGLVGTGELFF
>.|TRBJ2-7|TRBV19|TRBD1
TGTGCCAGTAGTGAGACAGGGCTAGGGTTCGGCGAGCAGTACTTC
CASSETGLGFGEQYF
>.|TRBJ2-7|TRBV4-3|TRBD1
TGCGCCAGCAGCCAACAGGGGACAGGGGTTTATTTGTACGAGCAGTACTTC
CASSQQGTGVYLYEQYF
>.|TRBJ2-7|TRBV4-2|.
TGTGCCAGCAGCCAAGATTATGGCCAATACGAGCAGTACTTC
CASSQDYGQYEQYF
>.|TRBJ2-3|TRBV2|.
TGTGCCAGCACCGGGGGTATAGATACGCAGTATTTT
CASTGGIDTQYF
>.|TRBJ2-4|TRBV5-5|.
TGTGCCAGCAGCCGGGGAGACCCGAAGAGAGGCATTCAGTACTTC
CASSRGDPKRGIQYF
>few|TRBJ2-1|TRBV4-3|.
TGCGCCAGCAGCCAACACGGTGAGCAGTTCTTC
CASSQHGEQFF
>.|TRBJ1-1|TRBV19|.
TGTGCCAGTAACTCAGGCTACACTGAAGCTTTCTTT
CASNSGYTEAFF
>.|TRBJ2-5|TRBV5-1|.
TGCGCCAGCACCGATTTTGGGGGGCAAGAGACCCAGTACTTC
CASTDFGGQETQYF
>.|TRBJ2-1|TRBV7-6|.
TGTGCCAGCAGCTTAGCCGGACCTTATAATGAGCAGTTCTTC
CASSLAGPYNEQFF
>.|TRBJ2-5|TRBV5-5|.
TGTGCCAGCAGACCGGCAGGCCAGGAGACCCAGTACTTC
CASRPAGQETQYF
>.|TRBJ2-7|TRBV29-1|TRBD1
TGCAGCGTTGATGTCTTAGAGGGGGACAGGGGCTACGAGCAGTACTTC
CSVDVLEGDRGYEQYF
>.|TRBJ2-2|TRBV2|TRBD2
TGTGCCAGCCGCTCGGGACTAGGGGGCACCGGGGAGCTGTTTTTT
CASRSGLGGTGELFF
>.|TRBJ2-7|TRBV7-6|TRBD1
TGTGCCAGTACATCCGGGACAGGGGGCCGCGAGCAGTACTTC
CASTSGTGGREQYF
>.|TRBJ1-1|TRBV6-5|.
TGTGCCAGCAGTTACTCGAACGGGGGGGCCACTGAAGCTTTCTTT
CASSYSNGGATEAFF
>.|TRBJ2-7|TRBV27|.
TGTGCCAGCGGCCACGGGGGGCCCTACGAGCAGTACTTC
CASGHGGPYEQYF
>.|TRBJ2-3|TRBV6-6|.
TGTGCCAGCAGTTACCTTGCCGGTCAGGATACGCAGTATTTT
CASSYLAGQDTQYF
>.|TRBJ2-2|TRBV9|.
TGTGCCAGCAGCGACCGACTTTACACCGGGGAGCTGTTTTTT
CASSDRLYTGELFF
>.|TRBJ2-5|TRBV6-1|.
TGTGCCAGCAGTGGCCGTGGCAGGGGGGAAGAGACCCAGTACTTC
CASSGRGRGEETQYF
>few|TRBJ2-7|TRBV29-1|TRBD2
TGCAGCGTGTACCCGGCGGGAGACCGGTACGAGCAGTACTTC
CSVYPAGDRYEQYF
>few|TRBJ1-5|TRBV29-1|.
TGCAGCCCTGGACAGAGGGGAGCGTGTCAGCCCCAGCATTTT
CSPGQRGACQPQHF
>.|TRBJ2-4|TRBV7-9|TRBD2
TGTGCCAGCAGCCCCCGGACTAGCGGGAGAACTCTAGCCAAAAACATTCAGTACTTC
CASSPRTSGRTLAKNIQYF
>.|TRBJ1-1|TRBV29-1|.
TGCAGCGTTGAGAGACAGGCCTCTGAAGCTTTCTTT
CSVERQASEAFF
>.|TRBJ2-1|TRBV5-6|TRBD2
TGTGCCAGCAGCTTGGGGACTAGCGGGGGGAGACACAATGAGCAGTTCTTC
CASSLGTSGGRHNEQFF
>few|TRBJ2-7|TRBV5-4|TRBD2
TGTGCCAGCAGCTTCAGACTAGCGGAGATCCCCTACGAGCAGTACTTC
CASSFRLAEIPYEQYF
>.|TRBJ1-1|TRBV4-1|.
TGCGCCAGCAGCCAAGCTCAAGATTGGCCCGAAGCTTTCTTT
CASSQAQDWPEAFF
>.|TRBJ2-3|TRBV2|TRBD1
TGTGCCAGCACTGGACAGGGGGCGACAGATACGCAGTATTTT
CASTGQGATDTQYF
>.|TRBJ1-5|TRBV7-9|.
TGTGCCAGCAGCTTAGACGTAAATAGCAATCAGCCCCAGCATTTT
CASSLDVNSNQPQHF
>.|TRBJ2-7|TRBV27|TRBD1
TGTGCCAGCAGCCAGGACAGGGGGAACAACGAGCAGTACTTC
CASSQDRGNNEQYF
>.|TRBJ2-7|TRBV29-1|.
TGCAGCGTTGACGAGGGGGCGGGGGAGCAGTACTTC
CSVDEGAGEQYF